The sequence of this TCR beta chain was determined in a study of blood T cell repertoires in COVID-19. Germline assignment: CDR1 MRHNA and CDR2 SNTAGT. The CDR3 totals 10 residues. Trimming left V 9 bases short and J 9 bases short, with 9 bases between. Produced via immunoSEQ multiplex PCR; TCRdb's table is partial and in-frame only. The data show around 150,000 clones, with approximately 80% seen just once and almost 6.5% held by the top ten. Input material: peripheral blood. The genes are TRBV6-4 and TRBJ1-5; the D is unclear. The clonotype originates from a human donor in a cohort sampled during active COVID-19. CDR3 coding DNA: TGTGCCAGAACTAACCGGCCCCAGCATTTT. This encodes CARTNRPQHF.